Following are 2 T cell receptor beta chains from one sample sequenced in a study of CD8+CD57+ T cells in acquired aplastic anemia. Genomic DNA, serving as template, underwent TCR beta VDJ and CDR3 profiling. TCRdb used MiXCR to reprocess the reads, holding one entry per CDR3 protein. Seen here are 200,000 to 300,000 distinct CDR3 sequences, 70% to 85% observed once, and the top ten hold approximately 42%. The patients chosen for sequencing had shown expansion of CD8+CD57+ cells (detected by flow cytometry). The sequenced material came from sorted CD4+, CD8+, or CD8+CD57+ T cells (not recorded which) from PBMCs. The receptor set was obtained from a human donor with aplastic anemia.

The J gene is TRBJ2-1, the V gene TRBV5-4; D is perhaps TRBD1 or TRBD2 (5 bases each). Trimming took 2 bases from V and 1 from J, leaving 10 bases between them. The CDR3 loop spans 15 amino acids. Germline CDR1 SGHNT, CDR2 YYREEE (reference sequence). The CDR3 sequence is CASSFTGGSYNEQFF. CDR3 in DNA: TGTGCCAGCAGCTTTACTGGGGGATCCTACAATGAGCAGTTCTTC. Filled out from reference TRBV5-4 and TRBJ2-1, the complete variable domain reads ETGVTQSPTHLIKTRGQQVTLRCSSQSGHNTVSWYQQALGQGPQFIFQYYREEENGRGNFPPRFSGLQFPNYSSELNVNALELDDSALYLCASSFTGGSYNEQFFGPGTRLTVL.

The V gene is TRBV15, the J gene TRBJ2-7; the D is unclear. V was trimmed by 2 bases and J by 5 bases, leaving 7 bases between them. Germline CDR1 and CDR2: LNHNV and YYDKDF (reference sequence). The length of the CDR3 is 12 residues. CDR3 bases: TGTGCCACCAGCAGACCGGGCGACGAGCAGTACTTC. It encodes CATSRPGDEQYF.